These T cell receptor beta chains were read from a single sample in a study of HIV-infected patients and healthy controls. TCRdb fed the 5' RACE reads into MiXCR, producing one record per CDR3 protein. The sample lists about 64,000 distinct CDR3 sequences; 15% to 20% were seen once. The sequenced material came from CD4+ T cells from blood. All receptors derive from a human donor in good health. The conserved cysteine and the conserved F or W are not part of the CDR3 here.

v_call cdr3_aa
TRBV19 ASTRQGESYNEQF
TRBV6-2/TRBV6-3 ASKVGGARNTGELF
TRBV6-2/TRBV6-3 ASSSRPRVGDTEAF
TRBV5-6 ASSLPPGQGTYGYT
TRBV6-5 ASSLSGTSSNRLAQY
TRBV6-5 AVSSGSRYEQF
TRBV4-3 ASSQDLFSLAGATDTQY
TRBV6-1 ASPGQAYGYT
TRBV7-2 ASSLRTGRYGYT
TRBV29-1 SVAGTYEQY
TRBV27 ASSHNIFTVWETQY
TRBV29-1 SVNRGRTEAF
TRBV20-1 SATGGGPQETQY
TRBV18 ASSPPQGTDTQY
TRBV2 ASRRDGPYEQY
TRBV11-1 ASSLGTYQRAF
TRBV11-2 ASSLARSGGQETQY
TRBV6-4 ARMGTDTGELF
TRBV3-1 ASSQDRRHGTGRNTIY
TRBV7-2 ASSLVGARAGTEAF
TRBV12-3/TRBV12-4 ASSLRRTSGGPDNEQF
TRBV6-2/TRBV6-3 ASSYVGISNQPQH
TRBV20-1 SAREVGTGGWSQPQH
TRBV11-1 ASRRTVNTGELF
TRBV20-1 SARDSRRRTEANQPQH
TRBV9 ASSVLERGSYNEQF
TRBV20-1 SARQGDQPQH
TRBV7-3 ASSLTGRGNEQF
TRBV20-1 SAAGTGADGYT
TRBV7-9 ASSLGLHTGELF
TRBV29-1 SADRSDTEAF
TRBV30 AWSKGQGEAF
TRBV15 ATSREQLQSNYGYT
TRBV18 ASSPPGGSYNEQF
TRBV5-1 ASSLAFGASSPLH
TRBV29-1 SVPQADRGIDEQF
TRBV6-2/TRBV6-3 ATNNGQVGGYT
TRBV20-1 SARGGTTSGAEQY
TRBV6-5 ASRRVLNTEAF
TRBV6-5 AVGRQLNTGELF
TRBV30 AWSRDRGPYGYT
TRBV6-5 ASSYARGGNQPQH
TRBV29-1 SVKVKTGYTEAF
TRBV19 ASNPQGAYEQY
TRBV9 ASSVARQGIYGYT
TRBV27 ASSLFGGPGEQY
TRBV6-6 ASSYGLTNTGELF
TRBV3-1 ASSHRSGQGIVRTGELF
TRBV29-1 SVLTGGYGYT
TRBV20-1 SARGVEAF
TRBV11-2 ASRRFGAGEEDTQY
TRBV7-6 ASSSTGEETQY
TRBV10-3 AISGQGADTQY
TRBV30 AWIGTGTYEQY
TRBV20-1 SVPGQGNSPLH
TRBV7-9 ASSLGTGDVAKNIQY
TRBV18 ASSPPGPQETQY
TRBV29-1 SVVWGLYFQETQY
TRBV2 ASSSQGRDQPQH